This TCR beta chain derives from a study of identical twins. CDR3 length: 15 amino acids. Per germline, CDR1 KGHSH and CDR2 LQKENI. V was pared by 3 bases and J by 3 bases, with 14 bases between. General study findings and limits: When twins shared out-of-frame alpha sequences, those sequences had excess low generation probability. Partial confounding of zero-insertion analyses by invariant MAIT and iNKT cells was possible. The authors drew conclusions from cross-sectional statistical analysis rather than following the same donors.

One entry per CDR3 protein results from TCRdb running MiXCR on the 5' RACE reads. The sample has 1.5 million to 2 million distinct CDR3 sequences; around 33% are singletons. Regarding this clonotype: Its antigen is currently unknown.

Sequencing was done on a sample of cord blood. The genes are TRBV18 and TRBJ1-1; TRBD1 is a possible D gene (6 bases). The sequence was obtained from a newborn girl in good health. The CDR3 reads CASSPLTGGDTEAFF. CDR3 bases: TGTGCCAGCTCACCTCTGACAGGCGGGGACACTGAAGCTTTCTTT.